This T cell receptor beta chain originates from a study of blood T cell repertoires in COVID-19. On the study more broadly: From the United States, Italy and Spain came samples of acute and convalescent COVID-19.

Profiled with immunoSEQ multiplex PCR; TCRdb holds only in-frame clones, not every one. The sample yields roughly 11,000 clones, approximately 79% seen once. Looked up from germline, CDR1 is LGHDT and CDR2 is YNNKEL (reference sequence). V lost 2 bases and J lost 3, with 20 bases in between. CDR3 length: 17 residues. The sequence was obtained from a human donor in a cohort sampled during active COVID-19. The material sequenced was peripheral blood. V and J are TRBV3-1 (or the pseudogene TRBV3-2) and TRBJ2-7, with D possibly matching TRBD1 (6 bases). The CDR3 is CASSQSPTGTGRYEQYF. DNA for the CDR3: TGTGCCAGCAGCCAAAGCCCGACCGGAACAGGGCGCTACGAGCAGTACTTC.